Below, one T cell receptor beta chain is given with its context. In germline, CDR1 is MDHEN, CDR2 SYDVKM. The germline V and J ends were trimmed by 5 bases and 9 bases, with 20 bases remaining between them. The CDR3 length is 16 residues. The data were obtained in a study of CD4+ T cells in melanoma. TCRdb's table, derived via immunoSEQ multiplex PCR, lists solely in-frame clones and lacks some. The data contain around 100,000 clones, about 92% of them singletons. V and J are TRBV28 and TRBJ1-6; D unclear. The sample comprised peripheral blood. This sequence originates from a human donor with melanoma. The CDR3 spells CASSIPDVAGSSPLHF. Written as DNA, the CDR3 is TGTGCCAGCAGTATACCGGATGTGGCAGGCAGTTCACCCCTCCACTTT.